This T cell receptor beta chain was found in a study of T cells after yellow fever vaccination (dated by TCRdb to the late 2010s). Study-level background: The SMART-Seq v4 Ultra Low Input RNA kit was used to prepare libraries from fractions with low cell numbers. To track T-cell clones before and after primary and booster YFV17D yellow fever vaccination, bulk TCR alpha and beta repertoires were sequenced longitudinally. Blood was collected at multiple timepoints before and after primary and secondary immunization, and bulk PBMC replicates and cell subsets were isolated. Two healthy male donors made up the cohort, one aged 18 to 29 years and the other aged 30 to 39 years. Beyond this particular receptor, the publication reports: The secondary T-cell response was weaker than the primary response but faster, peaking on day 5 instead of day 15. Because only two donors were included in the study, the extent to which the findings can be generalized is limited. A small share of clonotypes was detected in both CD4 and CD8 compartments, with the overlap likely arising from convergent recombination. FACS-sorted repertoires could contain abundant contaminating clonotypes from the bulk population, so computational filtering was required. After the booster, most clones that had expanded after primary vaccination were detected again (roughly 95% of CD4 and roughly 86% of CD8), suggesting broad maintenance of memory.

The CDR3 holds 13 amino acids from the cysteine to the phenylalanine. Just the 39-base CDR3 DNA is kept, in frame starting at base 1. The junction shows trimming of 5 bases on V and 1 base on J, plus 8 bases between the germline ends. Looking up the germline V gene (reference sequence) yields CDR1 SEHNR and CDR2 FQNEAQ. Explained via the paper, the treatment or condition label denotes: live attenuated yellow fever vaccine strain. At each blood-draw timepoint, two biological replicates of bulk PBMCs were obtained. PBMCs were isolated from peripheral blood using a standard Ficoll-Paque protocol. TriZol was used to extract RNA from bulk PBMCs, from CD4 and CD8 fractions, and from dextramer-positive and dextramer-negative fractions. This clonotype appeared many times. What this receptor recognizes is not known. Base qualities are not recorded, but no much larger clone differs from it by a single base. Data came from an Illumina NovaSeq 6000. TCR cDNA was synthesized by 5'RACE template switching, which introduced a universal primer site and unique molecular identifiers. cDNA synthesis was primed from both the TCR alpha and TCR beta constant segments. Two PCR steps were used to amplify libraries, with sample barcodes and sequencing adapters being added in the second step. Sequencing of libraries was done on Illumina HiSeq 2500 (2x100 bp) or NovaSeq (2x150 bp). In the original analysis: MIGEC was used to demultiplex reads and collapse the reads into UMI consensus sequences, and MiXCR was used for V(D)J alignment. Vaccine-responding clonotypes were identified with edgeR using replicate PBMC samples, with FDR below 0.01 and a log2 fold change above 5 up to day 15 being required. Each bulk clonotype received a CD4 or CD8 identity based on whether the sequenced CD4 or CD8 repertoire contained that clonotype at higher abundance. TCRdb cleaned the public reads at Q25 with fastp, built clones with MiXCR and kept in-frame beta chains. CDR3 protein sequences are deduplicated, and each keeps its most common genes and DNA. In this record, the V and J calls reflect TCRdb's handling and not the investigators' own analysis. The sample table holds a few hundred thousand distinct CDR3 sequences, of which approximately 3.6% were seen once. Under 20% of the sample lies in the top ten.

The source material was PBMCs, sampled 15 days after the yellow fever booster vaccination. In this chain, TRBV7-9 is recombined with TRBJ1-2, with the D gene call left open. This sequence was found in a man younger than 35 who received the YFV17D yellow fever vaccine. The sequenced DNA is TGTGCCAGCAGCCAGGACGGTAACTATGGCTACACCTTC. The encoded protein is CASSQDGNYGYTF.